This is a list of T cell receptor beta chains from one sample in a study of T cell repertoires in cytomegalovirus infection. MiXCR was run by TCRdb on the reads, yielding one entry per CDR3 protein. This table holds around 530,000 distinct CDR3 sequences, 26% found once. The sequenced sample consisted of PBMCs. The source is a human donor in good health (CMV status not recorded). Some clones in this sample may be carry-over from other donors' samples. Each CDR3 is given with its conserved first and last residue. A D gene is named only where the DNA matches it firmly. The size entry is marked missing in some rows and otherwise reads once, few, many or a size class.

V gene: TRBV20-1
clone size: NA
D gene: TRBD2
J gene: TRBJ2-3
CDR3 DNA: TGCAGTGCTAGATCACTAGCGAAAGACGCAGATACGCAGTATTTT
CDR3 protein: CSARSLAKDADTQYF

V gene: TRBV20-1
clone size: few
D gene: TRBD2
J gene: TRBJ2-3
CDR3 DNA: TGCAGTGCTAGAGTGTCGGGGGGTCATTATACGCAGTATTTT
CDR3 protein: CSARVSGGHYTQYF

V gene: TRBV7-2
clone size: few
D gene: TRBD2
J gene: TRBJ2-7
CDR3 DNA: TGTGCCAGCAGTCTTACAGCGGGATTGTCCTACGAGCAGTACTTC
CDR3 protein: CASSLTAGLSYEQYF

V gene: TRBV7-9
clone size: NA
D gene: NA
J gene: TRBJ1-4
CDR3 DNA: TGTGCCAGCAGCTTAGAGGGTTTCGTGGAACTGTTTTTT
CDR3 protein: CASSLEGFVELFF

V gene: TRBV6-5
clone size: NA
D gene: NA
J gene: TRBJ1-1
CDR3 DNA: TGTGCCAGCAGTTACCAGCTTCCAATTATCGCTTTCTTT
CDR3 protein: CASSYQLPIIAFF

V gene: TRBV7-2
clone size: many
D gene: NA
J gene: TRBJ1-2
CDR3 DNA: TGTGCCAGCAGCCCGCACGGGGTGGACGGCTACACCTTC
CDR3 protein: CASSPHGVDGYTF

V gene: TRBV18
clone size: NA
D gene: NA
J gene: TRBJ2-7
CDR3 DNA: TGTGCCAGCTCACAGGGCACGGGTGTCATCCCTTACGAGCAGTACTTC
CDR3 protein: CASSQGTGVIPYEQYF

V gene: TRBV20-1
clone size: NA
D gene: NA
J gene: TRBJ1-4
CDR3 DNA: TGCAGTGCCCCCGGACCGACAGGCCTTAATGAAAAACTGTTTTTT
CDR3 protein: CSAPGPTGLNEKLFF

V gene: TRBV11-2
clone size: few
D gene: NA
J gene: TRBJ2-2
CDR3 DNA: TGTGCCAGCAGCTTGGACTATAGCACCGGGGAGCTGTTTTTT
CDR3 protein: CASSLDYSTGELFF

V gene: TRBV27
clone size: NA
D gene: TRBD2
J gene: TRBJ2-1
CDR3 DNA: TGTGCCAGCAGCTCCCCGGGGGGGCGGGAGGGCCGGAGGCAGTTCTTC
CDR3 protein: CASSSPGGREGRRQFF

V gene: TRBV7-2
clone size: many
D gene: TRBD2
J gene: TRBJ2-7
CDR3 DNA: TGTGCCAGCAGCTTAGGAGGTGGACTAGCCTACGAGCAGTACTTC
CDR3 protein: CASSLGGGLAYEQYF

V gene: TRBV7-2
clone size: many
D gene: TRBD1
J gene: TRBJ2-3
CDR3 DNA: TGTGCCAGCAGCTCCAGACAGGGAAGCACAGATACGCAGTATTTT
CDR3 protein: CASSSRQGSTDTQYF

V gene: TRBV7-2
clone size: many
D gene: NA
J gene: TRBJ1-1
CDR3 DNA: TGTGCCAGCAGTTCAGGTATGAACACTGAAGCTTTCTTT
CDR3 protein: CASSSGMNTEAFF

V gene: TRBV7-6
clone size: NA
D gene: NA
J gene: TRBJ2-5
CDR3 DNA: TGTGCCAGCAGCTACAGACCACAAGAGACCCAGTACTTC
CDR3 protein: CASSYRPQETQYF

V gene: TRBV14
clone size: NA
D gene: TRBD2
J gene: TRBJ2-5
CDR3 DNA: TGTGCCAGCAGCCAAGAACTTAGCGGGAGGAAGACCCAGTACTTC
CDR3 protein: CASSQELSGRKTQYF

V gene: TRBV7-6
clone size: few
D gene: NA
J gene: TRBJ1-1
CDR3 DNA: TGTGCCAGCAGCTTCGGGGGCATTCTGAACACTGAAGCTTTCTTT
CDR3 protein: CASSFGGILNTEAFF

V gene: TRBV5-1
clone size: NA
D gene: TRBD1
J gene: TRBJ2-2
CDR3 DNA: TGCGCCAGCAGCTTGAGGGACAGGGGATTTACCGGGGAGCTGTTTTTT
CDR3 protein: CASSLRDRGFTGELFF

V gene: TRBV7-6
clone size: few
D gene: NA
J gene: TRBJ1-5
CDR3 DNA: TGTGCCAGCAGCTTAGATGCTAGCAATCAGCCCCAGCATTTT
CDR3 protein: CASSLDASNQPQHF

V gene: TRBV29-1
clone size: once
D gene: NA
J gene: TRBJ2-3
CDR3 DNA: TGCAGCTCGGGTCGCGCTGGAGCAGATACGCAGTATTTT
CDR3 protein: CSSGRAGADTQYF

V gene: TRBV11-2
clone size: NA
D gene: TRBD1
J gene: TRBJ1-5
CDR3 DNA: TGTGCCAGCAGCCGGGACAGGGGGCGCGGGGGCAATCAGCCCCAGCATTTT
CDR3 protein: CASSRDRGRGGNQPQHF

V gene: TRBV2
clone size: NA
D gene: NA
J gene: TRBJ2-3
CDR3 DNA: TGTGCCAGCAGTGAAGCCCGCGCGGATACGCAGTATTTT
CDR3 protein: CASSEARADTQYF

V gene: TRBV2
clone size: NA
D gene: NA
J gene: TRBJ2-1
CDR3 DNA: TGTGCCAGCCACCAAGATAACTACTGGGCGAGCTCCTACAATGAGCAGTTCTTC
CDR3 protein: CASHQDNYWASSYNEQFF

V gene: TRBV7-9
clone size: many
D gene: TRBD1
J gene: TRBJ2-5
CDR3 DNA: TGTGCCAGCAGCTTAGCGGATGGTACAGGGGCTTTCCAAGAGACCCAGTACTTC
CDR3 protein: CASSLADGTGAFQETQYF

V gene: TRBV6-5
clone size: few
D gene: NA
J gene: TRBJ1-6
CDR3 DNA: TGTGCCAGCAGTCCCGACCGGGAGAGATCACCCCTCCACTTT
CDR3 protein: CASSPDRERSPLHF

V gene: TRBV15
clone size: NA
D gene: TRBD1
J gene: TRBJ1-2
CDR3 DNA: TGTGCCACCAGCAACGACAGGGACGGCTATGGCTACACCTTC
CDR3 protein: CATSNDRDGYGYTF

V gene: TRBV9
clone size: NA
D gene: NA
J gene: TRBJ2-6
CDR3 DNA: TGTGCCAGCAGCGTAGGGGGACAAAGCTCTGGGGCCAACGTCCTGACTTTC
CDR3 protein: CASSVGGQSSGANVLTF

V gene: TRBV2
clone size: few
D gene: NA
J gene: TRBJ2-2
CDR3 DNA: TGTGCCAGCAGCGAAAATCGGATGCCCGGGGAGCTGTTTTTT
CDR3 protein: CASSENRMPGELFF

V gene: TRBV4-3
clone size: NA
D gene: NA
J gene: TRBJ2-3
CDR3 DNA: TGCGCCAGCAGCCAAGATTGGGGGGCGGACAGGACGCAGTATTTT
CDR3 protein: CASSQDWGADRTQYF

V gene: TRBV5-1
clone size: few
D gene: TRBD2
J gene: TRBJ2-5
CDR3 DNA: TGCGCCAGCAGCTTGGGTTACTCCACGACTAGCGGGAAAGAGACCCAGTACTTC
CDR3 protein: CASSLGYSTTSGKETQYF

V gene: TRBV12-3/TRBV12-4
clone size: few
D gene: NA
J gene: TRBJ1-1
CDR3 DNA: TGTGCCAGCAGTTTAGATCGGCCGCGTGAAGCTTTCTTT
CDR3 protein: CASSLDRPREAFF

V gene: TRBV20-1
clone size: NA
D gene: NA
J gene: TRBJ2-5
CDR3 DNA: TGCAGTGCCACGGAGCGACTGGAGACCCAGTACTTC
CDR3 protein: CSATERLETQYF

V gene: TRBV20-1
clone size: NA
D gene: TRBD2
J gene: TRBJ2-1
CDR3 DNA: TGCAGTGCTAGGACCGTCGGGACTAGGAGGGTCTACAATGAGCAGTTCTTC
CDR3 protein: CSARTVGTRRVYNEQFF

V gene: TRBV12-3/TRBV12-4
clone size: few
D gene: NA
J gene: TRBJ1-5
CDR3 DNA: TGTGCCAGCAGTTTGCCCCAGGGGTCCAATCAGCCCCAGCATTTT
CDR3 protein: CASSLPQGSNQPQHF

V gene: TRBV7-6
clone size: NA
D gene: NA
J gene: TRBJ2-2
CDR3 DNA: TGTGCCAGCAGCTTAGAAACGAGGACAGTGAACACCGGGGAGCTGTTTTTT
CDR3 protein: CASSLETRTVNTGELFF

V gene: TRBV6-2/TRBV6-3
clone size: few
D gene: TRBD1
J gene: TRBJ2-3
CDR3 DNA: TGTGCCAGCAACTATGAGACAGGGGATTTGCTAATGAGGTCGCCAGATACGCAGTATTTT
CDR3 protein: CASNYETGDLLMRSPDTQYF

V gene: TRBV6-1
clone size: many
D gene: TRBD2
J gene: TRBJ2-1
CDR3 DNA: TGTGCCAGCAGACCCAGGACTAGCGGAAGTACCAATGAGCAGTTCTTC
CDR3 protein: CASRPRTSGSTNEQFF

V gene: TRBV7-9
clone size: NA
D gene: TRBD1
J gene: TRBJ1-2
CDR3 DNA: TGTGCCAGCAGCTTAGGCGGGACAGGTTATAACTATGGCTACACCTTC
CDR3 protein: CASSLGGTGYNYGYTF

V gene: TRBV7-2
clone size: NA
D gene: TRBD1
J gene: TRBJ2-7
CDR3 DNA: TGTGCCAGCAGCCCCCGGGACAGGCAACGCTACGAGCAGTACTTC
CDR3 protein: CASSPRDRQRYEQYF

V gene: TRBV7-6
clone size: few
D gene: TRBD1
J gene: TRBJ2-1
CDR3 DNA: TGTGCCAGCAGCTTAGCTTACAGGGGGAATGAGCAGTTCTTC
CDR3 protein: CASSLAYRGNEQFF

V gene: TRBV7-8
clone size: few
D gene: NA
J gene: TRBJ2-5
CDR3 DNA: TGTGCCAGCAGCTTAGGACCCGGAGCACAAGAGACCCAGTACTTC
CDR3 protein: CASSLGPGAQETQYF

V gene: TRBV6-2/TRBV6-3
clone size: few
D gene: NA
J gene: TRBJ2-1
CDR3 DNA: TGTGCCAGCAGTCCCCGGACAGCCGCTTACTTTAGGTTCTTC
CDR3 protein: CASSPRTAAYFRFF

V gene: TRBV7-2
clone size: many
D gene: NA
J gene: TRBJ1-6
CDR3 DNA: TGTGCCAGCAGCTTAGTTCGGGGAAATTCACCCCTCCACTTT
CDR3 protein: CASSLVRGNSPLHF